The next 10 T cell receptor beta chains were all read from a single sample in a study of spatial heterogeneity in lung cancer. As to time point: sample taken at primary tumor resection. Without sorting, whole RNA was sequenced from tumor, nontumor lung or frozen PBMC. TCRdb independently ran MiXCR on the 5' RACE reads; one entry per CDR3 protein. The table lists roughly 60,000 distinct CDR3 sequences, 7.5% to 8.5% of them singletons, with over 12% in the top ten. Sequenced material: PBMCs, taken at surgery. All receptors come from a female donor with early-stage non-small cell lung cancer.

This clonotype has just a few counts. The chain uses TRBV3-1 and TRBJ2-7; 7 bases match TRBD1. This CDR3 spans 12 amino acids. The trim removed 8 bases at V and 3 bases at J, leaving 4 bases unmatched. CDR1 LGHDT and CDR2 YNNKEL come from the germline V gene (reference sequence). As DNA, the CDR3 is TGTGCCAGCCGGGACAGCAGCTACGAGCAGTACTTC. Protein product: CASRDSSYEQYF.

This clonotype was counted only a few times. V and J are TRBV28 and TRBJ2-6, with D possibly called TRBD1 or TRBD2 (5 bases each). CDR1 MDHEN and CDR2 SYDVKM come from the germline V gene. This CDR3 spans 15 amino acids. V dropped 5 bases and J dropped 1 base, with 9 bases sitting between them. CDR3 bases: TGTGCCAGCAGTCCCTGGGGGTCTGGGGCCAACGTCCTGACTTTC. The encoded protein is CASSPWGSGANVLTF.

This clonotype is labeled medium-sized (0.01 to 0.1%). The V call is TRBV28, the J call TRBJ2-7; D gene ambiguous. Germline V gene data show CDR1 as MDHEN and CDR2 as SYDVKM. V dropped 4 bases and J dropped 4 bases, with 17 bases sitting between them. There are 15 residues in the CDR3. The CDR3 reads CASSSPTGLKYEQYF. DNA for the CDR3: TGTGCCAGCAGTTCTCCTACGGGCTTAAAGTACGAGCAGTACTTC.

This rearrangement joins TRBV29-1 to TRBJ1-1; tentatively, D is TRBD1 (6 bases). Germline values: CDR1 SQVTM, CDR2 ANQGSEA. The V gene lost 5 bases and the J gene lost 1 base, with 14 bases spanning the gap. There are 14 residues in the CDR3. In nucleotides, the CDR3 is TGCAGCGTTTCCCCAGGGGCCCCGAACACTGAAGCTTTCTTT. Translating gives CSVSPGAPNTEAFF. The variable domain in full, with the rest retrieved from reference TRBV29-1 and TRBJ1-1, is SAVISQKPSRDICQRGTSLTIQCQVDSQVTMMFWYRQQPGQSLTLIATANQGSEATYESGFVIDKFPISRPNLTFSTLTVSNMSPEDSSIYLCSVSPGAPNTEAFFGQGTRLTVV.

This clonotype was seen only a few times. The chain links TRBV2 to TRBJ1-2, with D possibly being TRBD1 (5 bases). V was cut by 3 bases and J by 2 bases, with 10 bases left in between. Germline-derived CDR1 and CDR2 are SNHLY and FYNNEI. This CDR3 comprises 14 residues. The CDR3 nucleotides read TGTGCCAGCAGTGAGGAGGGGATCAACTATGGCTACACCTTC. Protein: CASSEEGINYGYTF.

Points on this clonotype: This may arise from a read error, as a much more abundant clone is one base away. The chain carries TRBV6-1 and TRBJ2-7; the D is unclear. This CDR3 is built from 12 residues. Germline values: CDR1 MNHNS, CDR2 SASEGT. V was clipped by 7 bases and J by 1 base, with 8 bases between them. The CDR3 region has the DNA TGTGCCAGCACCATGGGGTCCTACGAGCAGTACGTC. Its protein product is CASTMGSYEQYV.

The chain combines TRBV6-5 with TRBJ2-7; tentatively, D is TRBD2 (5 bases). Germline CDR1 and CDR2: MNHEY and SVGAGI. CDR3 length: 13 residues. Trimming removed 5 bases from V and 12 bases from J, with 20 bases in between. For the CDR3, the DNA is TGTGCCAGCAGTCCCCGTACCGGGATTGCCTCGTACGTC. It translates to CASSPRTGIASYV.

In its sample, this clonotype was seen many times. The chain employs TRBV6-2 or TRBV6-3 and TRBJ1-5; no clear D gene. CDR3 length: 13 residues. V shed 2 bases and J shed 2 bases, with 4 bases lying between them. Per the germline V gene, CDR1 is MNHEY and CDR2 is SVGEGT. CDR3 sequence: CASSYIGNQPQHF. The DNA of the CDR3 is TGTGCCAGCAGTTACATCGGCAATCAGCCCCAGCATTTT.

About this clonotype: A much more abundant neighbour one base away suggests this may be a read error. The CDR3 end shows no conserved phenylalanine or tryptophan, and so a read error is likely. No DNA is shown, since the ends of the CDR3 on it are uncertain; the CDR3 is the one TCRdb lists. V is TRBV21-1 and J is TRBJ2-3; TRBD1 reflects the table's D call only, with no check against the DNA. TRBV21-1 corresponds to a pseudogene. Inclusive of both ends, the CDR3 amounts to 15 amino acids. The CDR3 loop reads CASILGTGCTDTQYS.

This clonotype was observed a few times. The V call is TRBV20-1, the J call TRBJ2-2; D is undetermined. The germline V gene encodes CDR1 DFQATT and CDR2 SNEGSKA (reference sequence). Between the trimmed V and J ends, which lost 1 base and 0 bases, there was a span of 12 bases. The CDR3 is 16 amino acids. CDR3 sequence: CSARVGDSTNTGELFF. In DNA form, the CDR3 reads TGCAGTGCTAGAGTTGGCGACTCGACGAACACCGGGGAGCTGTTTTTT.